Sequencing of this T cell receptor beta chain was carried out in a study of molecular identifiers for immune sequencing clone quantification. This clonotype was counted many times. The V gene's germline CDR1 is SEHNR and CDR2 FQNEAQ (reference sequence). The CDR3 length is 14 residues. The V end lost 5 bases, the J end lost 4 bases, and 14 bases lay between the germline ends. As previously described, bulk TCR libraries were made using listed TCR primers. TCRdb itself ran the PCR reads through MiXCR, one entry per CDR3 protein. The data contain some 650,000 distinct CDR3 sequences, just under 20% of them seen just once; the ten biggest clones take up 0.85%.

This receptor was identified in a human donor in good health. Some libraries in this study had Jurkat cell RNA spiked in. The rearrangement links TRBV7-9 to TRBJ1-1; D remains unclear. The sequenced sample was naive CD8+ T cells from blood, with Jurkat cell RNA spiked in. The subset: FACS-sorted CD8+CD4-CCR7+CD45RA+ naive T cells. The CDR3 here is CASSQKTVGTEAFF. CDR3 nucleotides: TGTGCCAGCAGCCAGAAAACCGTGGGCACTGAAGCTTTCTTT.